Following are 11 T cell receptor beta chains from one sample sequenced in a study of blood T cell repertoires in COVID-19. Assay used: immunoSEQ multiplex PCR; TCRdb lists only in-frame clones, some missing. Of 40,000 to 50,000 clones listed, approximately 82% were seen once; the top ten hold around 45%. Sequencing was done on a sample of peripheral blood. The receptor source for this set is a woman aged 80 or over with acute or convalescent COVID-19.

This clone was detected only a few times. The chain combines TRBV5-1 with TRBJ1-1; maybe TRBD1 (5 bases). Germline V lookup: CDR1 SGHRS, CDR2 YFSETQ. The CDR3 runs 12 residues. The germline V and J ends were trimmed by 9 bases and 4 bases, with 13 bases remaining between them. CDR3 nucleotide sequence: TGCGCCACCGGTTCCGGGGGCACTGAAGCTTTCTTT. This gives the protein CATGSGGTEAFF.

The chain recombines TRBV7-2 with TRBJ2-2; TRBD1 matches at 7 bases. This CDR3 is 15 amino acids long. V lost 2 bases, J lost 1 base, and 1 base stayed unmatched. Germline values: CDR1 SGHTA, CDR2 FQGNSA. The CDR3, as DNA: TGTGCCAGCAGCTTACACAGGGGGAACACCGGGGAGCTGTTTTTT. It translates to CASSLHRGNTGELFF.

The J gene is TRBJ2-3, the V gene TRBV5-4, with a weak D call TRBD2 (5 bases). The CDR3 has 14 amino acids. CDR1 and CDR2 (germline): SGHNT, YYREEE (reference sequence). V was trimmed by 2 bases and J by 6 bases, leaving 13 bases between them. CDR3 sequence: CASSFSSSGDTQYF. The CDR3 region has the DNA TGTGCCAGCAGCTTTTCTAGCTCGGGTGATACGCAGTATTTT.

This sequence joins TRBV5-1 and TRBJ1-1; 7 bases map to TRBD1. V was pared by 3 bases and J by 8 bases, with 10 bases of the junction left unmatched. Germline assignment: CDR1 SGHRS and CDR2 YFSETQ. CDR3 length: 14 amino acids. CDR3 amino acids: CASSSYTGEEEAFF. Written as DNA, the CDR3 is TGCGCCAGCAGCTCCTATACAGGGGAGGAGGAAGCTTTCTTT.

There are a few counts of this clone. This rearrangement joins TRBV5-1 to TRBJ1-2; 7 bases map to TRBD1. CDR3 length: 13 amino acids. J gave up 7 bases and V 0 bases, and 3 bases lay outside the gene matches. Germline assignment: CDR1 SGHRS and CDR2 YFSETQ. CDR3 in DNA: TGCGCCAGCAGCTTGGCGGCAGGGGGTGGCTACACCTTC. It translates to CASSLAAGGGYTF.

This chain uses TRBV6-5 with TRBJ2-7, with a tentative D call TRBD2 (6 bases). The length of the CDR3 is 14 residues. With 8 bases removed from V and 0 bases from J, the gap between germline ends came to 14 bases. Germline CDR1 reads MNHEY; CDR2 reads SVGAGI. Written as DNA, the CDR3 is TGTGCCAGCGGGGGACTCAGGAGCTCCTACGAGCAGTACTTC. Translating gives CASGGLRSSYEQYF.

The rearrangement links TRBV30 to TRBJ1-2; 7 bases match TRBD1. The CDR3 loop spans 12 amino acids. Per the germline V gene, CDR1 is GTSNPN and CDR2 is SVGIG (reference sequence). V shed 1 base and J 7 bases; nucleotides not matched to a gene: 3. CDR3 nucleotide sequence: TGTGCCTGGAGTGGACAGGGTGGTGGCTACACCTTC. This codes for CAWSGQGGGYTF.

The CDR3, as DNA: TGCAGCGTTGGTTGGGGGGAAAATGAGCAGTTCTTC. Translated, it gives CSVGWGENEQFF. V usage is TRBV29-1 and J usage is TRBJ2-1; D is perhaps TRBD2 (6 bases). V lost 4 bases to trimming and J lost 7 bases, with 11 bases between them. The CDR3 totals 12 residues. The germline V gene has CDR1 SQVTM and CDR2 ANQGSEA.

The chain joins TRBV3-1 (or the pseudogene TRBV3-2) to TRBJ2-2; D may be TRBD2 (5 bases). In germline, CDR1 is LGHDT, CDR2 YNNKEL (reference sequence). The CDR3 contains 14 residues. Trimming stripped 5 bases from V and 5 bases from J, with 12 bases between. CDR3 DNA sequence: TGTGCCAGCAGCGGGGATCCGGGGACCGGGGAGCTGTTTTTT. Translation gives CASSGDPGTGELFF.

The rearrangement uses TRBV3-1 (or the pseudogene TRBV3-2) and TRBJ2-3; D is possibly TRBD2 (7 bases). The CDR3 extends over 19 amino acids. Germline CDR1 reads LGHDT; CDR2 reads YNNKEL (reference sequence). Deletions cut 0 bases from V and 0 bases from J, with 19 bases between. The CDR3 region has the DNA TGTGCCAGCAGCCAAGATCTAAGTGGGGGGGCCTCCAGCACAGATACGCAGTATTTT. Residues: CASSQDLSGGASSTDTQYF.

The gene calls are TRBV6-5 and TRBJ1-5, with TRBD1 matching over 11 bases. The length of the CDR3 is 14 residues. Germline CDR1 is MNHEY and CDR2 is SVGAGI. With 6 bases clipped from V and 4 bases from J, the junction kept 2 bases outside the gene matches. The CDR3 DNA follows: TGTGCCAGCAGGGGGACAGGGGGAAATCAGCCCCAGCATTTT. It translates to CASRGTGGNQPQHF.